One and the same sample provided the 15 T cell receptor beta chains below, sequenced in a study of blood T cell repertoires in COVID-19. Profiled with immunoSEQ multiplex PCR; TCRdb holds only in-frame clones, not every one. The repertoire holds under 50,000 clones, with around three quarters as singletons. The specimen sequenced was peripheral blood. All receptors derive from a man at least 80 years old with active or convalescent COVID-19.

The rearrangement joins TRBV5-1 to TRBJ1-3; D remains unclear. V lost 6 bases and J 1 base, leaving 5 bases between the germline ends. Per germline, CDR1 SGHRS and CDR2 YFSETQ. CDR3 size: 12 residues. The CDR3 protein is CASTSSGNTIYF. For the CDR3, the DNA is TGCGCCAGCACATCATCTGGAAACACCATATATTTT.

V gene TRBV24-1 combines with J gene TRBJ2-1; a weak D match, TRBD1 (6 bases). The CDR3 totals 15 residues. Trimming cost V 4 bases and J 7 bases, with 16 bases left between them. The germline gives CDR1 KGHDR, CDR2 SFDVKD. The CDR3 region has the DNA TGTGCCACCAGTGAGAACGGACAGCTGGGGAATGAGCAGTTCTTC. Translation: CATSENGQLGNEQFF.

The chain has TRBV4-3 and TRBJ2-7; the match to TRBD1 covers 7 bases. Germline-derived CDR1 and CDR2 are LGHNA and YSLEER. The CDR3 contains 14 residues. Trimming cost V 6 bases and J 2 bases; bases outside gene matches: 7. CDR3: CASSPGTAAYEQYF. As DNA, the CDR3 is TGCGCCAGCAGTCCCGGGACAGCAGCCTACGAGCAGTACTTC.

This rearrangement joins TRBV19 to TRBJ2-1, with 9 bases fitting TRBD1. The CDR3 is 18 amino acids. Germline CDR1 and CDR2: LNHDA and SQIVND (reference sequence). V lost 4 bases to trimming and J lost 0 bases; unmatched junction nucleotides: 10. This chain's CDR3 is CASSTLNPGQGSYNEQFF. Here the CDR3 DNA reads TGTGCCAGTAGTACCTTAAACCCGGGACAGGGCTCCTACAATGAGCAGTTCTTC.

The CDR3 sequence is CASSVRQGDPFSNQPQHF. CDR3 bases: TGTGCCAGCAGTGTACGACAGGGAGACCCCTTTAGCAATCAGCCCCAGCATTTT. The chain couples TRBV2 to TRBJ1-5, with TRBD1 identical over 7 bases. V was pared by 4 bases and J by 0 bases, with 12 bases of the junction left unmatched. Germline values: CDR1 SNHLY, CDR2 FYNNEI. This CDR3 has 18 amino acids.

About this clone itself: The junction does not match germline at one end; this may be a read error. V usage is TRBV5-6 and J usage is TRBJ2-7; the D gene is possibly TRBD1 (6 bases). The germline V gene has CDR1 SGHDT and CDR2 YYEEEE. The CDR3 runs 13 residues. The CDR3 bases are TGTGCCAGCAGCTTGTTAACAGGACAGAGTTACCACTTC. Amino acid sequence: CASSLLTGQSYHF.

The chain links TRBV7-3 to TRBJ2-1, with 13 bases matching TRBD2. V was clipped by 5 bases and J by 1 base; unmatched bases: 11. This CDR3 is 19 amino acids long. Germline lookup yields CDR1 SGHTA and CDR2 FQGTGA. The CDR3 loop is CASSPQGLAGTFSYNEQFF. DNA of the CDR3: TGTGCCAGCAGCCCACAGGGACTAGCGGGGACCTTTTCCTACAATGAGCAGTTCTTC.

V and J are TRBV7-3 and TRBJ2-5; TRBD1 matches at 7 bases. V gave up 2 bases and J gave up 0 bases; unmatched junction bases: 6. Per the germline V gene, CDR1 is SGHTA and CDR2 is FQGTGA. The CDR3 consists of 16 residues. The CDR3 DNA reads as TGTGCCAGCAGCTTACTTGGCAGGGGGAACCAAGAGACCCAGTACTTC. It codes for CASSLLGRGNQETQYF.

J is TRBJ1-5 and V is TRBV2; TRBD1 matches 8 bases. Looked up from germline, CDR1 is SNHLY and CDR2 is FYNNEI. The CDR3 sequence is 14 residues long. Trimming cost V 5 bases and J 3 bases; bases outside gene matches: 3. The CDR3, as DNA: TGTGCCAGCAGTTTGGACAGGGACAATCAGCCCCAGCATTTT. Its translation is CASSLDRDNQPQHF.

The chain is built from TRBV28 and TRBJ1-6; 7 bases are shared with TRBD1. The CDR3 has 15 residues. Per germline, CDR1 MDHEN and CDR2 SYDVKM. J lost 0 bases, V lost 6 bases, and 2 bases had no gene match. The CDR3, as DNA: TGTGCCAGCAGCGGGACAGACTCCTATAATTCACCCCTCCACTTT. Translated: CASSGTDSYNSPLHF.

V and J are TRBV2 and TRBJ2-3; D is unclear. CDR1 and CDR2 from the germline V gene are SNHLY and FYNNEI. Deletions cut 8 bases from V and 0 bases from J, with 9 bases between. This CDR3 is built from 13 residues. Here the CDR3 reads CASSTSSTDTQYF. The CDR3 nucleotides are TGTGCCAGCTCGACTTCGAGCACAGATACGCAGTATTTT.

This clone was picked up one time. The CDR3 DNA reads as TGTGCCAGTAGTACCCCGGGTCCAGATACGCAGTATTTT. This codes for CASSTPGPDTQYF. The chain carries TRBV19 and TRBJ2-3; D gene unclear. Germline V gene lookup returns CDR1 LNHDA and CDR2 SQIVND (reference sequence). The CDR3 totals 13 residues. The ends were cut back, 4 bases at V and 4 bases at J, with 9 bases in the middle.

This clone was detected only once. The V gene is TRBV6-4, the J gene TRBJ2-6; 10 nucleotides align to TRBD2. CDR1 is MRHNA, CDR2 SNTAGT, per germline. The V segment lost 6 bases and the J segment 2 bases; nucleotides outside the gene matches: 7. CDR3 size: 17 residues. The CDR3 here is CASSLAGANTGANVLTF. The CDR3, as DNA: TGTGCCAGCAGCCTAGCGGGGGCCAACACTGGGGCCAACGTCCTGACTTTC.

CDR3 loop: CASSTERGNSPLHF. The CDR3 region has the DNA TGTGCCAGCAGTACTGAAAGGGGGAATTCACCCCTCCACTTT. The chain recombines TRBV5-6 with TRBJ1-6, with a tentative D call TRBD1 (6 bases). Trimming removed 5 bases from V and 7 bases from J, with 13 bases in between. The germline CDR1 and CDR2 sequences are SGHDT and YYEEEE. The CDR3 extends over 14 amino acids. Looking up the rest from reference TRBV5-6 and TRBJ1-6 gives the full variable domain: DAGVTQSPTHLIKTRGQQVTLRCSPKSGHDTVSWYQQALGQGPQFIFQYYEEEERQRGNFPDRFSGHQFPNYSSELNVNALLLGDSALYLCASSTERGNSPLHFGNGTRLTVT.

V is TRBV28 and J is TRBJ1-5, with a weak D call TRBD1 (6 bases). The CDR3 is made up of 16 amino acids. The germline gives CDR1 MDHEN, CDR2 SYDVKM. V was clipped by 3 bases and J by 3 bases, with 15 bases between them. The CDR3 reads CASSLGRGLLNQPQHF. CDR3 DNA sequence: TGTGCCAGCAGTTTGGGCAGGGGATTACTCAATCAGCCCCAGCATTTT.